This passage covers 27 T cell receptor beta chains from one sample sequenced in a study of T cell responses to AZD1222 COVID-19 vaccine. Some clones are missing from TCRdb's copy, which holds only in-frame ones; the method was immunoSEQ multiplex PCR. The sample consists of almost 70,000 clones, less than 90% of them appearing once. Sequences were derived from peripheral blood, sampled 28 days after the second AZD1222 dose. These receptors all stem from an adult who received the AZD1222 COVID-19 vaccine.

This clone was found a few times. The rearrangement links TRBV5-1 to TRBJ2-7; tentative D call: TRBD1 (6 bases). Germline V gene lookup returns CDR1 SGHRS and CDR2 YFSETQ. The CDR3 is made up of 13 amino acids. The V gene lost 1 base and the J gene lost 5 bases, with 10 bases spanning the gap. The CDR3 DNA reads TGCGCCAGCAGCTTGACAGGGACCCACGAGCAGTACTTC. Its translation: CASSLTGTHEQYF.

This sequence joins TRBV3-1 (or the pseudogene TRBV3-2) and TRBJ1-5, with D hard to call. Trimming left V 4 bases short and J 3 bases short, with 10 bases between. CDR3 length: 14 amino acids. Germline V CDR1 and CDR2: LGHDT, YNNKEL (reference sequence). The CDR3 bases are TGTGCCAGCAGCCCGTCGGTGACCAATCAGCCCCAGCATTTT. It encodes CASSPSVTNQPQHF.

This sequence joins TRBV2 and TRBJ1-2; no firm D call. V was pared by 2 bases and J by 8 bases, with 9 bases between. This CDR3 has 12 residues. Germline V gene data show CDR1 as SNHLY and CDR2 as FYNNEI. Written as DNA, the CDR3 is TGTGCCAGCAGTGAATACGACTGGGGCTACACCTTC. It yields the protein CASSEYDWGYTF.

This clone has only one observation. This chain links TRBV6-6 with TRBJ1-3, with D tentatively TRBD1 (5 bases). Trimming removed 7 bases from V and 4 bases from J, with 14 bases in between. Per the germline V gene, CDR1 is MNHNY and CDR2 is SVGAGI (reference sequence). The CDR3 sequence is 14 residues long. CDR3 protein: CASNPDSSGNTIYF. In DNA, the CDR3 is TGTGCCAGCAATCCCGACAGTTCCGGAAACACCATATATTTT.

The J gene is TRBJ2-7, the V gene TRBV5-8; D perhaps matches TRBD1 (7 bases). The CDR3 loop spans 15 amino acids. CDR1 is SGHTS, CDR2 YDEGEE, per germline. V gave up 1 base and J gave up 0 bases, with 11 bases separating them. Here the CDR3 reads CASSLPGGSSYEQYF. CDR3 DNA sequence: TGTGCCAGCAGCTTGCCAGGGGGGTCCTCCTACGAGCAGTACTTC. Variable domain in full (rest from reference TRBV5-8 and TRBJ2-7): EAGVTQSPTHLIKTRGQQATLRCSPISGHTSVYWYQQALGLGLQFLLWYDEGEERNRGNFPPRFSGRQFPNYSSELNVNALELEDSALYLCASSLPGGSSYEQYFGPGTRLTVT.

The rearrangement links TRBV6-6 to TRBJ2-6, with D perhaps TRBD2 (6 bases). The V gene lost 7 bases and the J gene lost 4 bases, with 14 bases spanning the gap. The germline V gene encodes CDR1 MNHNY and CDR2 SVGAGI (reference sequence). The CDR3 contains 15 residues. The CDR3 loop is CASTNPRGGANVLTF. In DNA, the CDR3 is TGTGCCAGCACCAACCCCCGGGGGGGGGCCAACGTCCTGACTTTC.

This chain joins TRBV6-5 and TRBJ1-5; 7 bases match TRBD1. The CDR3 contains 13 residues. The germline CDR1 and CDR2 sequences are MNHEY and SVGAGI. Trimming took 6 bases from V and 7 from J; bases not matched to a gene: 6. CDR3 sequence reads: CASRVDREQPQHF. The CDR3 DNA reads TGTGCCAGCAGGGTTGACAGGGAGCAGCCCCAGCATTTT.

The chain employs TRBV7-3 and TRBJ2-1, with unresolved D. Germline V gene lookup returns CDR1 SGHTA and CDR2 FQGTGA. Trimming shortened V by 0 bases and J by 5 bases, and 14 bases separated the two germline ends. The CDR3 spans 16 residues. CDR3 nucleotide sequence: TGTGCCAGCAGCTTAACAGGAATCAGCGTCCACAATGAGCAGTTCTTC. Encoded protein: CASSLTGISVHNEQFF.

This clone has a handful of counts. The genes are TRBV11-3 and TRBJ1-1; a possible D gene is TRBD1 (5 bases). The germline V gene has CDR1 SGHNT and CDR2 YENEEA. This CDR3 has 13 residues. Trimming cost V 0 bases and J 3 bases, with 5 bases left between them. The CDR3 here is CASSLEGDTEAFF. CDR3 in DNA: TGTGCCAGCAGCTTAGAGGGGGACACTGAAGCTTTCTTT.

V is TRBV13 and J is TRBJ1-2; D unresolved. The CDR3 spans 16 residues. The V and J ends lost 5 bases and 6 bases respectively, with 22 bases between them. Per germline, CDR1 PRHDT and CDR2 FYEKMQ (reference sequence). Here the CDR3 reads CASSLGTAALVDGYTF. The CDR3 DNA reads TGTGCCAGCAGCCTGGGAACAGCCGCCCTCGTTGATGGCTACACCTTC.

The chain links TRBV19 to TRBJ1-1; D is unresolved. Germline assignment: CDR1 LNHDA and CDR2 SQIVND (reference sequence). The CDR3 contains 15 residues. Deletions cut 5 bases from V and 5 bases from J, with 18 bases between. Here the CDR3 reads CASSLDLPKGTEAFF. CDR3 sequence (DNA): TGTGCCAGTAGTTTGGACTTACCAAAGGGAACTGAAGCTTTCTTT.

The chain uses TRBV11-2 and TRBJ2-5; D remains unclear. Germline CDR1 and CDR2: SGHAT and FQNNGV. CDR3 length: 11 residues. Between the trimmed V and J ends, which lost 5 bases and 4 bases, there was a span of 5 bases. The CDR3 nucleotides are TGTGCCAGCAGCGACGGAGAGACCCAGTACTTC. The encoded protein is CASSDGETQYF. Variable domain in full (rest from reference TRBV11-2 and TRBJ2-5): EAGVAQSPRYKIIEKRQSVAFWCNPISGHATLYWYQQILGQGPKLLIQFQNNGVVDDSQLPKDRFSAERLKGVDSTLKIQPAKLEDSAVYLCASSDGETQYFGPGTRLLVL.

This chain joins TRBV19 and TRBJ2-1, with a weak D call TRBD2 (6 bases). Per the germline V gene, CDR1 is LNHDA and CDR2 is SQIVND (reference sequence). V lost 3 bases and J 0 bases, leaving 12 bases between the germline ends. CDR3 length: 16 residues. The CDR3 DNA sequence: TGTGCCAGTAGTATCCAGGCGGGAAGCTCCTACAATGAGCAGTTCTTC. Translation gives CASSIQAGSSYNEQFF.

V usage is TRBV11-2 and J usage is TRBJ1-2; a possible D gene is TRBD1 (6 bases). V was trimmed by 0 bases and J by 4 bases, leaving 6 bases between them. Per the germline V gene, CDR1 is SGHAT and CDR2 is FQNNGV. The CDR3 is made up of 13 amino acids. The CDR3 DNA reads as TGTGCCAGCAGCTTAGACAGGGGCTATGGCTACACCTTC. Encoded protein: CASSLDRGYGYTF.

This clone was seen once. The V call is TRBV5-1, the J call TRBJ2-5; D remains ambiguous. The CDR3 runs to 13 residues. Germline V gene sequence: CDR1 SGHRS, CDR2 YFSETQ. The V end was cut by 0 bases, the J end by 4 bases, with 7 bases between. The CDR3 DNA follows: TGCGCCAGCAGCTTGGCCTGGTTAGAGACCCAGTACTTC. It translates to CASSLAWLETQYF.

The chain recombines TRBV10-3 with TRBJ2-2; D is possibly TRBD1 (5 bases). The V and J ends lost 10 bases and 3 bases respectively, with 12 bases between them. CDR3 length: 13 residues. Germline V lookup: CDR1 ENHRY, CDR2 SYGVKD. CDR3 nucleotide sequence: TGTGCCAGCTCGGACACCGACACCGGGGAGCTGTTTTTT. Encoded protein: CASSDTDTGELFF.

The chain employs TRBV27 and TRBJ1-1; D is ambiguous. Germline V gene lookup returns CDR1 MNHEY and CDR2 SMNVEV (reference sequence). The CDR3 covers 13 residues. V lost 5 bases to trimming and J lost 1 base, with 8 bases between them. The CDR3 DNA is TGTGCCAGCAGTGTCCGACAGAACACTGAAGCTTTCTTT. Translating it yields CASSVRQNTEAFF.

V usage is TRBV29-1 and J usage is TRBJ1-2; D is undetermined. The CDR3 runs to 14 residues. CDR1 and CDR2 from the germline V gene are SQVTM and ANQGSEA. The V and J ends lost 6 bases and 4 bases respectively, with 18 bases between them. Here the CDR3 reads CSVALTVSSYGYTF. The DNA for the CDR3 is TGCAGCGTGGCTCTTACAGTGTCTTCCTATGGCTACACCTTC.

In DNA, the CDR3 is TGTGCCAGCAGTTACTTTTCCTCATCTAACACTGAAGCTTTCTTT. This codes for CASSYFSSSNTEAFF. The V gene is TRBV6-5, the J gene TRBJ1-1; D ambiguous. This CDR3 contains 15 residues. Germline CDR1 reads MNHEY; CDR2 reads SVGAGI. Trimming removed 1 base from V and 2 bases from J, with 11 bases in between.

The chain couples TRBV5-4 to TRBJ1-6; weak D call: TRBD1 (6 bases). Trimming took 5 bases from V and 6 from J, leaving 12 bases between them. This CDR3 is built from 14 residues. Germline V lookup: CDR1 SGHNT, CDR2 YYREEE (reference sequence). CDR3 bases: TGTGCCAGCAGGGCGACAGGATTTAATTCACCCCTCCACTTT. It yields the protein CASRATGFNSPLHF.

V and J are TRBV19 and TRBJ2-1; D call uncertain. The V end was cut by 3 bases, the J end by 9 bases, with 12 bases between. The length of the CDR3 is 13 residues. Germline V gene data show CDR1 as LNHDA and CDR2 as SQIVND (reference sequence). The CDR3 bases are TGTGCCAGTAGTATGACCGGGTCGGGTGAGCAGTTCTTC. It specifies CASSMTGSGEQFF.

V usage is TRBV3-1 (or the pseudogene TRBV3-2) and J usage is TRBJ1-2; the D is unclear. Deletions cut 3 bases from V and 8 bases from J, with 13 bases between. The CDR3 spans 13 residues. From germline, CDR1 is LGHDT and CDR2 YNNKEL (reference sequence). CDR3 amino acids: CASSQGSGGGYTF. DNA of the CDR3: TGTGCCAGCAGCCAGGGTAGCGGAGGAGGCTACACCTTC.

This clone was detected only once. This chain uses TRBV14 with TRBJ1-1; D unresolved. The germline V gene has CDR1 SGHDN and CDR2 FVKESK. The CDR3 consists of 17 residues. The V gene lost 3 bases and the J gene lost 3 bases, with 20 bases spanning the gap. CDR3 bases: TGTGCCAGCAGCCAGGATGAAACGGACGTCTGGGACACTGAAGCTTTCTTT. It encodes CASSQDETDVWDTEAFF.

As to this clone: This specimen includes other DNA sequences encoding the same CDR3. V and J are TRBV12-3 or TRBV12-4 and TRBJ1-5; 8 nucleotides agree with TRBD1. V lost 6 bases to trimming and J lost 4 bases; unmatched junction nucleotides: 2. The CDR3 runs to 13 residues. CDR3 sequence (DNA): TGTGCCAGCAGAGGACAGGGTAATCAGCCCCAGCATTTT. It encodes CASRGQGNQPQHF.

The chain links TRBV11-2 to TRBJ1-2; 9 nucleotides align to TRBD1. Looked up from germline, CDR1 is SGHAT and CDR2 is FQNNGV. J was trimmed by 7 bases and V by 5 bases; bases with no gene match: 8. The CDR3 is made up of 14 amino acids. The DNA of the CDR3 is TGTGCCAGCAGCGCCCGGACAGGGGAAAGTGGCTACACCTTC. Residues: CASSARTGESGYTF.

This chain uses TRBV19 with TRBJ1-2, with D possibly matching TRBD1 (6 bases). The CDR3 contains 13 residues. V dropped 3 bases and J dropped 8 bases, with 13 bases sitting between them. Germline V gives CDR1 LNHDA, CDR2 SQIVND (reference sequence). CDR3 sequence (DNA): TGTGCCAGTAGTATGGGACATGCATACGGCTACACCTTC. Translated: CASSMGHAYGYTF.

V gene TRBV3-1 (or the pseudogene TRBV3-2) combines with J gene TRBJ2-3; 8 bases line up with TRBD2. CDR3 length: 16 amino acids. Germline assignment: CDR1 LGHDT and CDR2 YNNKEL (reference sequence). Germline trimming cut 1 base from V and 6 bases from J; bases unmatched to any gene: 9. CDR3 loop: CASSQAGGTFIDTQYF. The CDR3 DNA follows: TGTGCCAGCAGCCAAGCGGGAGGGACTTTTATTGATACGCAGTATTTT.